The T cell receptor (beta chain) described here comes from a study of cytomegalovirus exposure and HLA in healthy donors. Study-wide results and caveats: TRBV6-2, TRBV6-3 and some other V segments were unresolvable in 87-base-pair reads. In a later analysis, V- and J-gene trimming of beta chains associated with a DCLRE1C missense variant, replicated independently.

Use of 60 Vbeta and 13 Jbeta primers characterized the PCR. Data came from immunoSEQ multiplex PCR; TCRdb stores just in-frame clones and leaves some out. The profile shows about 70,000 clones, 62% of them singletons. The CDR3 covers 12 residues. Germline V gives CDR1 MNHGY, CDR2 SVAAGI. The V gene lost 4 bases and the J gene lost 9 bases, with 10 bases spanning the gap. Healthy donors of bone marrow made up the group. This clone showed up just a few times. The antigen is undetermined. This receptor was obtained from a man in his thirties or forties in good health and CMV-seronegative. The sequenced sample consisted of PBMCs. The genes are TRBV6-9 and TRBJ1-5, with D hard to call. CDR3 in DNA: TGTGCCAGCAGTTTCGCGTATTCGCCCCAGCATTTT. The encoded protein is CASSFAYSPQHF.